This T cell receptor (beta chain) is drawn from a study of shared clonotypes between healthy human individuals. Data came from immunoSEQ multiplex PCR; TCRdb stores just in-frame clones and leaves some out. There are roughly 2.2 million clones in the sample; approximately 90% occur only once, and more than 0.35% lies in the top ten. V gave up 6 bases and J gave up 1 base; unmatched junction bases: 2. The CDR3 has 13 amino acids. Looked up from germline, CDR1 is SGHAT and CDR2 is FQNNGV. Study-level results: Only a few donors were included, so the genetic and exposure-history diversity represented was limited.

This clone has just one count. What it binds is unknown. This sequence joins TRBV11-2 and TRBJ1-2; 7 bases fit TRBD1. The TCR sequence derives from a man between 18 and 29 years old in good health. Some clones in this sample may be carry-over from other donors' samples. Sequencing was carried out using naive CD4+ T cells from PBMCs. Indicated subset: CD45RA+ positively selected. The CDR3 DNA is TGTGCCAGCAGTTGGGACAGTAACTATGGCTACACCTTC. Translated: CASSWDSNYGYTF.